The 4 T cell receptor beta chains reported below all come from one sample, sequenced in a study of T cell responses to AZD1222 COVID-19 vaccine. Assay used: immunoSEQ multiplex PCR; TCRdb lists only in-frame clones, some missing. The sample lists 90,000 to 150,000 clones, approximately 85% seen once, with about 6% in the top ten. The sequences come from peripheral blood, collected on day 0 of AZD1222 vaccination. These receptors were taken from an adult in good health.

This clone showed up just a few times. V and J are TRBV19 and TRBJ2-1; tentatively, D is TRBD2 (5 bases). Trimming removed 8 bases from V and 0 bases from J, with 17 bases in between. Germline values: CDR1 LNHDA, CDR2 SQIVND (reference sequence). This CDR3 region has 16 residues. CDR3 sequence (DNA): TGTGCCAGTTCCCGTTCGGAAGGGAGCTCCTACAATGAGCAGTTCTTC. This encodes CASSRSEGSSYNEQFF.

This chain joins TRBV5-8 and TRBJ2-1; 15 positions match TRBD2. The CDR3 contains 20 residues. V lost 4 bases to trimming and J lost 5 bases; unmatched junction nucleotides: 16. Per germline, CDR1 SGHTS and CDR2 YDEGEE. The CDR3 sequence is CASSLSGLAGGPTRHNEQFF. The CDR3 nucleotides are TGTGCCAGCAGCCTCAGCGGACTAGCGGGGGGGCCAACCCGCCACAATGAGCAGTTCTTC.

The sample holds a few counts of this clone. The chain links TRBV13 to TRBJ2-3; D is unresolved. There are 17 residues in the CDR3. Between the trimmed V and J ends, which lost 4 bases and 4 bases, there was a span of 21 bases. CDR1 is PRHDT, CDR2 FYEKMQ, per germline (reference sequence). CDR3 sequence (DNA): TGTGCCAGCAGCTGTACCTCAGATGGTCCGCAATCAGATACGCAGTATTTT. It specifies CASSCTSDGPQSDTQYF.

The CDR3 loop reads CASRTYRGLNYGYTF. The CDR3 coding sequence is TGTGCCAGCAGAACCTACAGGGGCCTGAACTATGGCTACACCTTC. The chain recombines TRBV6-5 with TRBJ1-2, with 7 positions matching TRBD1. This CDR3 is 15 amino acids long. Germline V gene lookup returns CDR1 MNHEY and CDR2 SVGAGI. J was trimmed by 2 bases and V by 6 bases; bases with no gene match: 9.